This T cell receptor beta chain was observed in a study of human T cells and chemical hapten exposure. Overall study results and limits: Expanded TCRs created a significantly greater count of big CDR3 similarity clusters than controls did.

This clonotype was observed at least ten times. As yet, its antigen is unknown. The V gene end was trimmed by 4 bases and the J gene end by 2 bases; junction bases not matched to a gene: 7. Germline V gene sequence: CDR1 SQVTM, CDR2 ANQGSEA. This CDR3 is built from 15 residues. The sample's time point: patch test 1, 2 weeks after DPC sensitization. The treatment is: therapeutic diphenylcyclopropenone sensitization with weekly scalp DPC. The authors extracted total RNA from unfractionated whole blood. As the library was built, unique molecular identifiers were attached to individual cDNA molecules. MiXCR was run by TCRdb on the RACE reads, yielding one entry per CDR3 protein. The sample contains 180,000 or so distinct CDR3 sequences, around 22% of which appear only once.

Material: whole blood, obtained in connection with sensitization to the hapten diphenylcyclopropenone (DPC). V and J are TRBV29-1 and TRBJ2-3, with 9 bases fitting TRBD2. The sequence was collected from a woman aged 45 to 65 with alopecia areata. Some clones in this sample may be carry-over from other donors' samples. The CDR3 loop is CSVVYSGGNTDTQYF. DNA for the CDR3: TGCAGCGTTGTCTATAGCGGGGGTAACACAGATACGCAGTATTTT.